Below, 15 T cell receptor beta chains from the same sample are listed, as sequenced in a study of T cell responses to AZD1222 COVID-19 vaccine. Some clones are missing from TCRdb's copy, which holds only in-frame ones; the method was immunoSEQ multiplex PCR. The sample gives 150,000 to 200,000 clones, roughly 94% of which show up once; roughly 5.5% is in the top ten. The sequences come from peripheral blood, collected 28 days after the second AZD1222 dose. The receptors derive from an adult who received the AZD1222 COVID-19 vaccine.

In DNA form, the CDR3 reads TGTGCCAGCAGTCCAACAAGGGACAGGGGCAATCAGCCCCAGCATTTT. It is translated as CASSPTRDRGNQPQHF. The chain carries TRBV7-8 and TRBJ1-5; 9 positions agree with TRBD1. The junction had 8 bases not matched to a gene; V was cut back by 6 bases and J by 2 bases. CDR1 is SGHVS and CDR2 is FQNEAQ in the germline V gene. The CDR3 totals 16 residues.

This rearrangement joins TRBV30 to TRBJ1-1; D gene unclear. CDR1 GTSNPN and CDR2 SVGIG come from the germline V gene (reference sequence). CDR3 length equals 13 residues. With 0 bases removed from V and 0 bases from J, the gap between germline ends came to 5 bases. CDR3 sequence reads: CAWSVGLNTEAFF. CDR3 nucleotide sequence: TGTGCCTGGAGTGTAGGGCTGAACACTGAAGCTTTCTTT.

The chain employs TRBV12-3 or TRBV12-4 and TRBJ1-1, with unresolved D. The germline V and J ends were trimmed by 3 bases and 5 bases, with 10 bases remaining between them. This CDR3 region has 13 residues. The CDR3 sequence is CASSFNSGTEAFF. The CDR3 nucleotides read TGTGCCAGCAGTTTTAATTCGGGAACTGAAGCTTTCTTT.

V and J are TRBV7-9 and TRBJ2-1; no clear D gene. V lost 4 bases to trimming and J lost 8 bases, with 6 bases between them. CDR3 length: 11 amino acids. The germline V gene encodes CDR1 SEHNR and CDR2 FQNEAQ (reference sequence). CDR3 region: CASSSFYEQFF. CDR3 nucleotide sequence: TGTGCCAGCAGCTCCTTTTATGAGCAGTTCTTC.

The chain recombines TRBV7-2 with TRBJ2-1; perhaps TRBD2 as D (6 bases). Germline CDR1 is SGHTA and CDR2 is FQGNSA. The length of the CDR3 is 18 residues. V lost 1 base and J lost 4, with 20 bases in between. CDR3 DNA sequence: TGTGCCAGCAGCTTAGGAAGAGGGGTCCGGGGACTGTACAATGAGCAGTTCTTC. Translating gives CASSLGRGVRGLYNEQFF.

This chain joins TRBV2 and TRBJ1-5; D perhaps matches TRBD1 (6 bases). V lost 6 bases to trimming and J lost 4 bases, with 16 bases between them. This CDR3 spans 15 amino acids. Germline CDR1 is SNHLY and CDR2 is FYNNEI. The DNA for the CDR3 is TGTGCCAGCAGGGGCGAGACAGGCCTAAATCAGCCCCAGCATTTT. Translated, it gives CASRGETGLNQPQHF.

The CDR3 DNA reads TGTGCCAGTAGTATAGGGGACGGATGGACCGGGGAGCTGTTTTTT. Residues: CASSIGDGWTGELFF. The chain uses TRBV19 and TRBJ2-2; D may match TRBD1 or TRBD2 (5 bases each). V was shortened by 1 base and J by 5 bases, with 11 bases between the two germline ends. The CDR3 length is 15 residues. Looked up from germline, CDR1 is LNHDA and CDR2 is SQIVND (reference sequence).

The chain carries TRBV7-8 and TRBJ2-1; weak D call: TRBD2 (6 bases). Trimming cost V 5 bases and J 14 bases, with 25 bases left between them. CDR3 length: 15 residues. From germline, CDR1 is SGHVS and CDR2 FQNEAQ. The CDR3 DNA reads as TGTGCCAGCAGCGGCTTAGGGACCGGGGGAGATTACGAGTTCTTC. Its protein is CASSGLGTGGDYEFF.

The chain is built from TRBV19 and TRBJ2-7, with a weak D call TRBD2 (7 bases). The V end lost 5 bases, the J end lost 7 bases, and 18 bases lay between the germline ends. CDR3 length equals 14 residues. The germline V gene has CDR1 LNHDA and CDR2 SQIVND (reference sequence). CDR3 loop: CASSPVSGGGEQYF. The CDR3 nucleotides are TGTGCCAGTAGTCCGGTGTCGGGGGGCGGTGAGCAGTACTTC.

The rearrangement joins TRBV4-1 to TRBJ1-1, with no clear D. CDR1 and CDR2 (germline): MGHRA, YSYEKL. Trimming removed 6 bases at V and 7 bases at J, with 24 bases between. This CDR3 has 16 residues. The CDR3 loop is CASSPRKGLNDGEAFF. The DNA of the CDR3 is TGCGCCAGCAGTCCCAGGAAAGGGTTAAACGACGGTGAAGCTTTCTTT.

This clone was counted a few times. CDR3 nucleotide sequence: TGTGCCAGCAGCCTTTTAGCGGGAGGGCCGAAAGATACGCAGTATTTT. This translates into CASSLLAGGPKDTQYF. The V call is TRBV3-1 (or the pseudogene TRBV3-2), the J call TRBJ2-3, with 11 bases matching TRBD2. Germline V gene sequence: CDR1 LGHDT, CDR2 YNNKEL (reference sequence). With V trimmed by 4 bases and J by 5 bases, 8 bases remained unmatched. This CDR3 spans 16 amino acids.

The chain links TRBV5-5 to TRBJ2-7, with a possible D match to TRBD2 (6 bases). Germline V gene lookup returns CDR1 SGHKS and CDR2 YYEKEE (reference sequence). V was pared by 1 base and J by 5 bases, with 13 bases between. The CDR3 is 14 amino acids. The CDR3 loop reads CASSLWGRRDEQYF. The DNA of the CDR3 is TGTGCCAGCAGCTTGTGGGGGAGGCGGGACGAGCAGTACTTC.

CDR3 bases: TGTGCCAGCAGCACCAGCGTTTATAATTCACCCCTCCACTTT. Its protein is CASSTSVYNSPLHF. This chain uses TRBV11-2 with TRBJ1-6, with unresolved D. This CDR3 region has 14 residues. The V end lost 5 bases, the J end lost 4 bases, and 9 bases lay between the germline ends. Germline V lookup: CDR1 SGHAT, CDR2 FQNNGV.

The CDR3 here is CASSPEAGGYGYTF. CDR3 DNA: TGTGCCAGCAGCCCCGAGGCAGGCGGGTATGGCTACACCTTC. The chain links TRBV7-2 to TRBJ1-2; D gene ambiguous. CDR3 length: 14 residues. V was trimmed by 5 bases and J by 5 bases, leaving 15 bases between them. Germline CDR1 SGHTA, CDR2 FQGNSA. The whole variable domain, remainder taken from reference TRBV7-2 and TRBJ1-2, is GAGVSQSPSNKVTEKGKDVELRCDPISGHTALYWYRQSLGQGLEFLIYFQGNSAPDKSGLPSDRFSAERTGGSVSTLTIQRTQQEDSAVYLCASSPEAGGYGYTFGSGTRLTVV.

The rearrangement links TRBV19 to TRBJ2-1; D remains ambiguous. Germline V gene lookup returns CDR1 LNHDA and CDR2 SQIVND (reference sequence). CDR3 length: 15 residues. V was pared by 1 base and J by 2 bases, with 9 bases between. The CDR3 DNA reads TGTGCCAGTAGTATAGTGTGGAACCCCTACAATGAGCAGTTCTTC. Translation gives CASSIVWNPYNEQFF.